These 21 T cell receptor beta chains were all obtained from the same sample, sequenced in a study of human T cells and chemical hapten exposure (dated by TCRdb to about 2021). The library was made by RACE. Sequencing took place on a NextSeq 500. The raw public data were reprocessed by TCRdb itself: fastp quality trimming at Q25, MiXCR clonotype calling, in-frame beta chains only. When rows share a CDR3 protein, they turn into one entry using the most common DNA and genes. In all, the sample holds tens of thousands of distinct CDR3 sequences, and around 8.8% of those were seen once. In total, the top ten clones hold 3% to 4.5% of the sample. The sample's time point label, decoded: patch test 2, 6 weeks after DPC sensitization. The sample's treatment or condition label is to be understood as: therapeutic diphenylcyclopropenone sensitization with weekly scalp DPC. Sample: whole blood, taken in connection with sensitization to the hapten diphenylcyclopropenone (DPC). These receptors all stem from a woman aged 50 to 60 with alopecia areata. Some clones in this sample may be carry-over from other donors' samples.

There are a few counts of this clonotype. J is TRBJ2-3 and V is TRBV10-3, with D possibly matching TRBD1 (6 bases). Per the germline V gene, CDR1 is ENHRY and CDR2 is SYGVKD. CDR3 length: 15 residues. The ends were cut back, 3 bases at V and 1 base at J, with 11 bases in the middle. The CDR3 here is CAISDPQGGTDTQYF. Here the CDR3 DNA reads TGTGCCATCAGTGATCCACAGGGAGGCACAGATACGCAGTATTTT.

The V gene is TRBV29-1, the J gene TRBJ2-3; 7 bases agree with TRBD1. Germline V gives CDR1 SQVTM, CDR2 ANQGSEA. CDR3 length: 16 amino acids. Losses at the gene ends were 2 bases for V and 1 base for J; bases not matched to a gene: 9. The CDR3 DNA follows: TGCAGCGTTGAAAGGGCAGGGGGAAGACGCACAGATACGCAGTATTTT. Translating gives CSVERAGGRRTDTQYF.

This clonotype was seen repeatedly, ten times or more. The chain couples TRBV7-9 to TRBJ2-3; no firm D call. The V gene's germline CDR1 is SEHNR and CDR2 FQNEAQ (reference sequence). V was trimmed by 0 bases and J by 5 bases, leaving 3 bases between them. This CDR3 is 12 amino acids long. The CDR3 spells CASSLARDTQYF. The CDR3 nucleotides read TGTGCCAGCAGCTTAGCGCGAGATACGCAGTATTTT.

Here the CDR3 reads CAISPSSGSGETQYF. CDR3 DNA: TGTGCCATCAGTCCGTCTAGCGGGAGCGGGGAGACCCAGTACTTC. The chain combines TRBV10-3 with TRBJ2-5, with 10 bases identical to TRBD2. The CDR3 covers 15 residues. Trimming took 5 bases from V and 5 from J; bases not matched to a gene: 8. Germline CDR1 is ENHRY and CDR2 is SYGVKD.

This clonotype was detected many times. The chain joins TRBV21-1 to TRBJ2-2. TRBV21-1 is a listed pseudogene. This CDR3 spans 15 amino acids. Written as DNA, the CDR3 is TGTGCCATGCTTCCCGGGTTCGCGAACACCGGGGAGCTGTTTTTT. Its protein is CAMLPGFANTGELFF.

In the case of this clonotype: This sequence may be a read error, since a much larger clone differs from it by one base. The chain recombines TRBV6-1 with TRBJ1-5, with 9 bases lining up with TRBD1. The germline CDR1 and CDR2 sequences are MNHNS and SASEGT. This CDR3 has 16 residues. CDR3 nucleotide sequence: TGTGCCAGCAGTGGCCGGACAGGGGAGGGCAATCAGCCCCAGAATTTT. It yields the protein CASSGRTGEGNQPQNF.

This clonotype came up a few times. V is TRBV9 and J is TRBJ1-5; D might be TRBD1 (5 bases). Trimming cost V 4 bases and J 1 base, with 12 bases left between them. Germline values: CDR1 SGDLS, CDR2 YYNGEE. CDR3 size: 15 residues. CDR3 residues: CASSLGTESNQPQHF. CDR3 sequence (DNA): TGTGCCAGCAGCCTCGGGACGGAGAGCAATCAGCCCCAGCATTTT.

The table lists this clonotype with a few counts. V and J are TRBV10-3 and TRBJ2-1; 8 positions agree with TRBD2. Germline lookup yields CDR1 ENHRY and CDR2 SYGVKD. The ends lost 3 bases at V and 9 bases at J; junction bases unmatched: 7. CDR3 size: 14 residues. The CDR3 is CAISEAIAGTEQFF. CDR3 DNA sequence: TGTGCCATCAGTGAAGCGATAGCGGGGACTGAGCAGTTCTTC.

This clonotype was counted only a few times. The chain links TRBV6-5 to TRBJ1-6, with D uncertain. Germline V CDR1 and CDR2: MNHEY, SVGAGI. Trimming left V 1 base short and J 6 bases short, with 4 bases between. CDR3 length: 13 residues. This CDR3 reads CASSYFTNSPLHF. CDR3 bases: TGTGCCAGCAGTTACTTCACTAATTCACCCCTCCACTTT.

This clonotype was counted only a few times. The genes are TRBV6-2 or TRBV6-3 and TRBJ1-2; maybe TRBD1 (5 bases). Germline V lookup: CDR1 MNHEY, CDR2 SVGEGT. The CDR3 is 15 residues long. Trimming removed 1 base at V and 0 bases at J, with 9 bases between. CDR3 nucleotide sequence: TGTGCCAGCAGTTACTGGGGGAACCCTAACTATGGCTACACCTTC. Translating it yields CASSYWGNPNYGYTF.

This clonotype was counted ten times or more. The chain has TRBV20-1 and TRBJ1-1, with D uncertain. Trimming cost V 5 bases and J 1 base, with 11 bases left between them. The CDR3 contains 13 residues. Per the germline V gene, CDR1 is DFQATT and CDR2 is SNEGSKA (reference sequence). The CDR3 nucleotides are TGCAGTGCTCTGGACCGATCGAACACTGAAGCTTTCTTT. Its translation: CSALDRSNTEAFF.

This clonotype came up a few times. The chain links TRBV6-2 or TRBV6-3 to TRBJ2-1; tentative D call: TRBD2 (6 bases). The CDR3 is made up of 14 amino acids. Trimming shortened V by 7 bases and J by 6 bases, and 16 bases separated the two germline ends. Germline V gene data show CDR1 as MNHEY and CDR2 as SVGEGT. The CDR3 region has the DNA TGTGCCAGCACCTTGACGGGACTCGTCAATGAGCAGTTCTTC. Translated, it gives CASTLTGLVNEQFF.

The V and J genes are TRBV6-5 and TRBJ2-7, with TRBD2 matching over 7 bases. The CDR3 is 16 amino acids. Per the germline V gene, CDR1 is MNHEY and CDR2 is SVGAGI. V lost 0 bases to trimming and J lost 6 bases; unmatched junction nucleotides: 11. CDR3 protein: CASSYSGGGVEGEQYF. The CDR3 DNA is TGTGCCAGCAGTTACTCTGGGGGGGGGGTTGAGGGCGAGCAGTACTTC.

This clonotype came up many times. V gene TRBV4-1 combines with J gene TRBJ2-1; tentative D call: TRBD2 (5 bases). Germline V CDR1 and CDR2: MGHRA, YSYEKL. This CDR3 has 17 residues. The V and J ends lost 3 bases and 2 bases respectively, with 17 bases between them. The CDR3 loop is CASSHHLAQQAYNEQFF. The CDR3, as DNA: TGCGCCAGCAGCCACCACCTAGCCCAGCAGGCCTACAATGAGCAGTTCTTC.

The rearrangement uses TRBV29-1 and TRBJ2-1, with D unresolved. The V and J ends lost 2 bases and 0 bases respectively, with 11 bases between them. The CDR3 totals 15 residues. CDR1 is SQVTM and CDR2 is ANQGSEA in the germline V gene. The CDR3 sequence: CSVEKTHSSYNEQFF. CDR3 sequence (DNA): TGCAGCGTTGAAAAGACCCATAGCTCCTACAATGAGCAGTTCTTC.

There are a few counts of this clonotype. The V gene is TRBV7-6, the J gene TRBJ2-3, with TRBD1 matching over 8 bases. V trimming: 5 bases; J trimming: 1 base; junction bases outside the gene matches: 8. Germline CDR1 SGHVS, CDR2 FNYEAQ. The CDR3 runs 16 residues. The CDR3 loop reads CASSPTVTGGTDTQYF. The CDR3, as DNA: TGTGCCAGCAGCCCAACAGTGACAGGGGGCACAGATACGCAGTATTTT.

This clonotype was observed a few times. The rearrangement links TRBV13 to TRBJ2-7; the D is unclear. The length of the CDR3 is 13 residues. Germline CDR1 is PRHDT and CDR2 is FYEKMQ (reference sequence). V was shortened by 3 bases and J by 3 bases, with 9 bases between the two germline ends. CDR3 region: CASSLSQYYEQYF. Written as DNA, the CDR3 is TGTGCCAGCAGCTTGTCCCAATACTACGAGCAGTACTTC.

In its sample, this clonotype was seen a few times. V gene TRBV6-4 combines with J gene TRBJ1-2; 12 bases agree with TRBD1. V shed 5 bases, J shed 8 bases, and the junction held 9 bases outside the gene matches. The CDR3 has 15 residues. Germline CDR1 is MRHNA and CDR2 is SNTAGT. Here the CDR3 reads CASSPTGTGGGGYTF. The CDR3 nucleotides read TGTGCCAGCAGTCCAACCGGGACAGGGGGCGGCGGCTACACCTTC.

This clonotype was observed a handful of times. The chain carries TRBV29-1 and TRBJ2-3; TRBD2 aligns across 7 bases. V dropped 2 bases and J dropped 0; count of bases not matched to a gene: 8. The germline V gene encodes CDR1 SQVTM and CDR2 ANQGSEA. This CDR3 has 16 amino acids. CDR3 protein: CSVETAGPYSTDTQYF. CDR3 bases: TGCAGCGTTGAAACAGCGGGACCTTATAGCACAGATACGCAGTATTTT.

At least ten counts were recorded for this clonotype. The chain employs TRBV27 and TRBJ1-5; 8 bases are shared with TRBD1. The germline V gene has CDR1 MNHEY and CDR2 SMNVEV (reference sequence). V lost 3 bases and J lost 11; bases outside the gene matches: 6. The CDR3 spans 13 residues. CDR3 sequence (DNA): TGTGCCAGCAGTTTTGGGACAGGACAATCCCAGCATTTT. This translates into CASSFGTGQSQHF.

The genes are TRBV7-9 and TRBJ2-1; tentatively, D is TRBD1 (5 bases). V shed 5 bases and J shed 7 bases, with 12 bases lying between them. The CDR3 is 13 amino acids. Germline CDR1 SEHNR, CDR2 FQNEAQ (reference sequence). Here the CDR3 DNA reads TGTGCCAGCAGCGGAGAGACAGAGAATGAGCAGTTCTTC. Its translation is CASSGETENEQFF.